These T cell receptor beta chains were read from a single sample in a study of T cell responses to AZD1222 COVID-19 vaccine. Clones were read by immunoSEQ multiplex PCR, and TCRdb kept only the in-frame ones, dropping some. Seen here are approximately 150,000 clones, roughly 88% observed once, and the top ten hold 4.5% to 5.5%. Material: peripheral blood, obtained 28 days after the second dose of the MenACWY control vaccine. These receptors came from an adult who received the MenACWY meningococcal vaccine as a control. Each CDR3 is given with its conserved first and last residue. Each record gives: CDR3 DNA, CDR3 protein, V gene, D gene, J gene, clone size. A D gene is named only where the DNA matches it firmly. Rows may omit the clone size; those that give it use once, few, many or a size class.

DNA: TGTGCCAGTAGTATTATATCCGAAAATCAGCCCCAGCATTTT; CDR3: CASSIISENQPQHF; V: TRBV19; D: .; J: TRBJ1-5; size: .
DNA: TGTGCCAGCAGCCCCCAACGACAGTACACTGAAGCTTTCTTT; CDR3: CASSPQRQYTEAFF; V: TRBV7-9; D: .; J: TRBJ1-1; size: .
DNA: TGTGCCAGCAGCGCCACACCTTTCTATAATTCACCCCTCCACTTT; CDR3: CASSATPFYNSPLHF; V: TRBV9; D: .; J: TRBJ1-6; size: .
DNA: TGTGCCAGCAGCTCCGAAGAACGACAGGGGCGGGGTAATTCACCCCTCCACTTT; CDR3: CASSSEERQGRGNSPLHF; V: TRBV7-2; D: TRBD1; J: TRBJ1-6; size: .
DNA: TGTGCCAGCAGCTTGGTAATCGGTGGCACTGAAGCTTTCTTT; CDR3: CASSLVIGGTEAFF; V: TRBV7-6; D: .; J: TRBJ1-1; size: .
DNA: TGTGCCAGCAGCCAATACGGGAGGGGCCTCAACACTGAAGCTTTCTTT; CDR3: CASSQYGRGLNTEAFF; V: TRBV3-1/TRBV3-2; D: .; J: TRBJ1-1; size: .
DNA: TGCGCCAGCAGCCTTGGACAGGGGGCAGGCTATGGCTACACCTTC; CDR3: CASSLGQGAGYGYTF; V: TRBV4-3; D: TRBD1; J: TRBJ1-2; size: .
DNA: TGTGCCAGCAGCCCGGGACCCTCGGGGACTGGAAACACCATATATTTT; CDR3: CASSPGPSGTGNTIYF; V: TRBV7-9; D: .; J: TRBJ1-3; size: .
DNA: TGTGCCAGCAGCGCCTGGACAGCGAATCAGGGCTACAATGAGCAGTTCTTC; CDR3: CASSAWTANQGYNEQFF; V: TRBV7-9; D: .; J: TRBJ2-1; size: .
DNA: TGCGCCAGCAGCTTGCCAGGAGGAAACACCATATATTTT; CDR3: CASSLPGGNTIYF; V: TRBV5-1; D: .; J: TRBJ1-3; size: .
DNA: TGTGCCAGCAGCCGTGCCGGGACAGCGGCGGATTCACCCCTCCACTTT; CDR3: CASSRAGTAADSPLHF; V: TRBV11-3; D: TRBD1; J: TRBJ1-6; size: .
DNA: TGTGCCACCAGTGATCTTTCGACAGGGGCGAACACCGGGGAGCTGTTTTTT; CDR3: CATSDLSTGANTGELFF; V: TRBV24-1; D: TRBD1; J: TRBJ2-2; size: .
DNA: TGTGCCTGGAGTGTGCACTTGCCCTCTGGAAACACCATATATTTT; CDR3: CAWSVHLPSGNTIYF; V: TRBV30; D: .; J: TRBJ1-3; size: .
DNA: TGCAGTGCTAGTGAAATCAATAGCAATCAGCCCCAGCATTTT; CDR3: CSASEINSNQPQHF; V: TRBV20-1; D: .; J: TRBJ1-5; size: .
DNA: TGTGCCAGCAGCTCGGCGGATACGCAGTATTTT; CDR3: CASSSADTQYF; V: TRBV7-2; D: .; J: TRBJ2-3; size: once
DNA: TGTGCCAGCAGCCAGGATACCGGGACCTCCTACGAGCAGTACTTC; CDR3: CASSQDTGTSYEQYF; V: TRBV28; D: .; J: TRBJ2-7; size: .
DNA: TGTGCCAGCAGTTTCTACAATGAGCAGTTCTTC; CDR3: CASSFYNEQFF; V: TRBV27; D: .; J: TRBJ2-1; size: .
DNA: TGCAGCGTGGGGGTCAGGGAGAACACTGAAGCTTTCTTT; CDR3: CSVGVRENTEAFF; V: TRBV29-1; D: .; J: TRBJ1-1; size: once
DNA: TGTGCCAGCAGACCAGGGAGGACGCACGAGCAGTACTTC; CDR3: CASRPGRTHEQYF; V: TRBV6-5; D: .; J: TRBJ2-7; size: .
DNA: TGTGCCAGCGCGGGGGCTAACTATGGCTACACCTTC; CDR3: CASAGANYGYTF; V: TRBV28; D: .; J: TRBJ1-2; size: .
DNA: TGTGCCAGCAGCTTAGCGGGGTTTCAAGAGACCCAGTACTTC; CDR3: CASSLAGFQETQYF; V: TRBV13; D: .; J: TRBJ2-5; size: once
DNA: TGCGCCAGCAGCTTGGTCCCATCTGATACGCAGTATTTT; CDR3: CASSLVPSDTQYF; V: TRBV5-1; D: .; J: TRBJ2-3; size: few